This T cell receptor beta chain was sequenced for a study of breast tumors, draining lymph nodes, adjacent tissues. Study-wide findings and caveats: Compared with lymph nodes, tumors were less diverse; compared with nontumor tissue, more. Compared with basal-like, luminal-like tumors shared significantly more repertoire with nontumor tissue. Most tumor T cells seemingly derive from lymph node, then expand in tumor. The lymph node origin of tumor T cells was framed as consistent with a hypothesis, not demonstrated.

This clonotype was recorded at least ten times. What it binds is not known. TCRdb analysed the multiplex PCR reads with MiXCR anew, one entry per CDR3 protein. The sample holds about 35,000 distinct CDR3 sequences; just over 35% are singletons and the top ten take roughly a tenth. This receptor was obtained from a female donor with breast cancer. Some clones in this sample may be carry-over from other donors' samples. The sequenced sample consisted of breast tumor tissue.

This CDR3 is CASSLLLPGLYGYTF. CDR3 coding DNA: TGTGCCAGCAGCCTCCTTTTACCCGGGCTCTATGGCTACACCTTC. This rearrangement joins TRBV6-5 to TRBJ1-2; D unresolved. This CDR3 comprises 15 residues. The V and J ends lost 6 bases and 4 bases respectively, with 18 bases between them. Per the germline V gene, CDR1 is MNHEY and CDR2 is SVGAGI.